This TCR beta chain was profiled in a study of T cell repertoires in ileal Crohn's disease. Trimming stripped 6 bases from V and 3 bases from J, with 17 bases between. Per germline, CDR1 LNHDA and CDR2 SQIVND (reference sequence). This CDR3 spans 16 amino acids. Some clones are missing from TCRdb's copy, which holds only in-frame ones; the method was immunoSEQ multiplex PCR. The sample records 55,000 to 65,000 clones, approximately 88% being singletons. The time point denotes: neoterminal ileum biopsy at postoperative endoscopy, about 6 months after surgery. The chain carries TRBV19 and TRBJ2-2, with D perhaps matching TRBD2 (6 bases). This sequence was found in an adult with Crohn's disease. Sequenced material: ileal tissue. The CDR3 DNA is TGTGCCAGTAGCAAAAGGAGGGACCGATACACCGGGGAGCTGTTTTTT. Its translation is CASSKRRDRYTGELFF.